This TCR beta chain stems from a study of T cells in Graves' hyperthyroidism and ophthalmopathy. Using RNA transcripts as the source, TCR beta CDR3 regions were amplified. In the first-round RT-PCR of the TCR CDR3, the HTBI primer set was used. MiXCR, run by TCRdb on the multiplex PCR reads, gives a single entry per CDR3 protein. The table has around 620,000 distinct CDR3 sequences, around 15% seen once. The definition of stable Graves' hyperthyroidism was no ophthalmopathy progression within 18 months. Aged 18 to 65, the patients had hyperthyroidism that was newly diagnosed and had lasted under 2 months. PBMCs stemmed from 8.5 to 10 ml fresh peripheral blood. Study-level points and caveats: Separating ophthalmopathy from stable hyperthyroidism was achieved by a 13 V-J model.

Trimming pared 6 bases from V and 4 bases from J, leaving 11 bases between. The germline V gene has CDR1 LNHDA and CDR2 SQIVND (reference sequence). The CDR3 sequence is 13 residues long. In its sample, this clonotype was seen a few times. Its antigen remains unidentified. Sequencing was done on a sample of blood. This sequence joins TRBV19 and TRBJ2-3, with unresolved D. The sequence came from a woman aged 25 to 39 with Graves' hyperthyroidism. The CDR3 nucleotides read TGTGCCAGTAGCGACTCTAACGCAGATACGCAGTATTTT. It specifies CASSDSNADTQYF.